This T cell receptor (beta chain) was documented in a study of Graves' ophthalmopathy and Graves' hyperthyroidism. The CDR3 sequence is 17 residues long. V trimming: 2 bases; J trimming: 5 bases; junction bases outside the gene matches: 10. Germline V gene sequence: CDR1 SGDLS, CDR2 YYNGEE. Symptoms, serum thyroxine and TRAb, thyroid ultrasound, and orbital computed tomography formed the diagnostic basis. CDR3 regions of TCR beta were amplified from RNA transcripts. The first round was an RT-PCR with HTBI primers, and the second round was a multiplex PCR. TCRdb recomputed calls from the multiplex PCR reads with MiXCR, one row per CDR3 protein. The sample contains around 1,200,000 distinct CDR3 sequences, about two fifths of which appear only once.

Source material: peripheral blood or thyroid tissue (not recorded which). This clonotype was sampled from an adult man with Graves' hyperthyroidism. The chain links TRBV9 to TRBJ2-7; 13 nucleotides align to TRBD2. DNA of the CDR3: TGTGCCAGCAGCGTGTATTCTACTAGCGGGGGGGCCCACGAGCAGTACTTC. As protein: CASSVYSTSGGAHEQYF.